This passage covers 18 T cell receptor beta chains from one sample sequenced in a study of blood T cell repertoires in COVID-19. Assay used: immunoSEQ multiplex PCR; TCRdb lists only in-frame clones, some missing. The table has around 100,000 clones, roughly 89% seen once. Input material: peripheral blood. These receptors were taken from a man aged 55-75 years with COVID-19, enrolled during active disease.

The chain combines TRBV5-6 with TRBJ2-4, with 9 bases matching TRBD1. The ends lost 3 bases at V and 6 bases at J; junction bases unmatched: 1. The germline CDR1 and CDR2 sequences are SGHDT and YYEEEE. The CDR3 is made up of 13 amino acids. The CDR3 loop is CASSSTGGNIQYF. In DNA, the CDR3 is TGTGCCAGCAGCTCGACAGGGGGAAACATTCAGTACTTC.

The chain couples TRBV4-1 to TRBJ1-2, with D perhaps matching TRBD1 (6 bases). The V gene lost 4 bases and the J gene lost 0 bases, with 18 bases spanning the gap. This CDR3 spans 17 amino acids. From germline, CDR1 is MGHRA and CDR2 YSYEKL. The CDR3 reads CASSPEQDSYSNYGYTF. The CDR3 bases are TGCGCCAGCAGCCCTGAACAGGACAGTTATTCTAACTATGGCTACACCTTC.

The chain links TRBV27 to TRBJ2-7; D might be TRBD2 (5 bases). Germline V gene data show CDR1 as MNHEY and CDR2 as SMNVEV (reference sequence). Trimming pared 2 bases from V and 3 bases from J, leaving 8 bases between. This CDR3 has 13 residues. CDR3 DNA: TGTGCCAGCAGTTTAGGCCGGGGCTACGAGCAGTACTTC. Protein: CASSLGRGYEQYF.

The chain recombines TRBV10-3 with TRBJ1-6; no clear D. V lost 0 bases, J lost 3 bases, and 12 bases lay in between. This CDR3 is 17 amino acids long. The germline V gene has CDR1 ENHRY and CDR2 SYGVKD. CDR3 nucleotide sequence: TGTGCCATCAGTGAGTCGTCGAGGGTGATCTATAATTCACCCCTCCACTTT. Translated, it gives CAISESSRVIYNSPLHF.

This clone appeared once. The V and J genes are TRBV3-1 (or the pseudogene TRBV3-2) and TRBJ1-2; 7 bases match TRBD1. The CDR3 consists of 13 residues. Trimming removed 4 bases from V and 4 bases from J; junction bases left unmatched: 3. CDR1 and CDR2 from the germline V gene are LGHDT and YNNKEL (reference sequence). Here the CDR3 DNA reads TGTGCCAGCAGCCCCCGGGACAGCTATGGCTACACCTTC. It encodes CASSPRDSYGYTF.

The chain carries TRBV15 and TRBJ1-1; 8 bases are shared with TRBD1. The CDR3 totals 17 residues. V trimming: 0 bases; J trimming: 6 bases; junction bases outside the gene matches: 12. CDR1 is LNHNV, CDR2 YYDKDF, per germline (reference sequence). The chain's CDR3 is CATSRDGQGGLVSEAFF. The CDR3 nucleotides read TGTGCCACCAGCAGAGACGGACAGGGAGGTCTGGTCTCTGAAGCTTTCTTT.

This chain joins TRBV5-1 and TRBJ2-5; D gene ambiguous. This CDR3 spans 14 amino acids. Germline V lookup: CDR1 SGHRS, CDR2 YFSETQ. The ends were cut back, 0 bases at V and 2 bases at J, with 8 bases in the middle. DNA for the CDR3: TGCGCCAGCAGCTTGGAGCACTCTCAAGAGACCCAGTACTTC. Protein: CASSLEHSQETQYF.

The table lists this clone with a count of one. The rearrangement links TRBV10-3 to TRBJ1-3; D ambiguous. The CDR3 runs 15 residues. Looked up from germline, CDR1 is ENHRY and CDR2 is SYGVKD. V was clipped by 2 bases and J by 9 bases, with 17 bases between them. This chain's CDR3 is CAISEQAVASGTIYF. The DNA of the CDR3 is TGTGCCATCAGTGAGCAGGCAGTTGCGAGCGGCACCATATATTTT.

This sequence joins TRBV27 and TRBJ2-3; 11 nucleotides line up with TRBD2. The CDR3 is 15 residues long. In germline, CDR1 is MNHEY, CDR2 SMNVEV (reference sequence). The V and J ends lost 4 bases and 1 base, in that order; junction bases with no gene match: 1. The DNA of the CDR3 is TGTGCCAGCAGTTGGGGACTAGCGGGCACAGATACGCAGTATTTT. Its protein product is CASSWGLAGTDTQYF.

J is TRBJ1-5 and V is TRBV19; D uncertain. CDR1 and CDR2 from the germline V gene are LNHDA and SQIVND (reference sequence). This CDR3 region has 14 residues. Trimming took off 0 bases at V and 9 bases at J, with 12 bases between the two ends. The CDR3 reads CASSIDPASGPQHF. Written as DNA, the CDR3 is TGTGCCAGTAGTATAGATCCGGCTTCGGGGCCCCAGCATTTT. The full variable domain, rest sourced from reference TRBV19 and TRBJ1-5, is DGGITQSPKYLFRKEGQNVTLSCEQNLNHDAMYWYRQDPGQGLRLIYYSQIVNDFQKGDIAEGYSVSREKKESFPLTVTSAQKNPTAFYLCASSIDPASGPQHFGDGTRLSIL.

This clone was recorded only once. The chain recombines TRBV19 with TRBJ1-2, with 9 positions matching TRBD1. Germline assignment: CDR1 LNHDA and CDR2 SQIVND (reference sequence). After removal of 5 bases from V and 7 bases from J, the junction contained 11 bases not matched to a gene. CDR3 size: 15 residues. The CDR3 protein is CASSSPGTGSAGYTF. For the CDR3, the DNA is TGTGCCAGTAGTTCCCCCGGGACAGGGAGTGCTGGCTACACCTTC.

The rearrangement links TRBV4-2 to TRBJ1-2; D gene ambiguous. CDR1 LGHNA and CDR2 YNFKEQ come from the germline V gene. CDR3 length: 14 amino acids. Trimming removed 1 base at V and 3 bases at J, with 9 bases between. The CDR3 region is CASSQGALHYGYTF. DNA of the CDR3: TGTGCCAGCAGCCAAGGGGCTCTCCACTATGGCTACACCTTC.

The chain has TRBV5-1 and TRBJ2-1; 10 positions match TRBD2. This CDR3 spans 15 amino acids. The ends lost 0 bases at V and 7 bases at J; junction bases unmatched: 4. CDR1 and CDR2 from the germline V gene are SGHRS and YFSETQ. The CDR3, as DNA: TGCGCCAGCAGCTTGGTGGGACTAGCGTATAATGAGCAGTTCTTC. Amino acid sequence: CASSLVGLAYNEQFF.

The CDR3 reads CASSLGGENPPLHF. The CDR3 region has the DNA TGTGCCAGTAGCCTCGGGGGGGAGAATCCACCCCTCCACTTT. This chain joins TRBV19 and TRBJ1-6; TRBD1 might be the D (5 bases). The CDR3 consists of 14 residues. V lost 6 bases and J lost 11, with 17 bases in between. Germline V lookup: CDR1 LNHDA, CDR2 SQIVND (reference sequence). Drawing the rest from reference TRBV19 and TRBJ1-6, the complete variable domain is DGGITQSPKYLFRKEGQNVTLSCEQNLNHDAMYWYRQDPGQGLRLIYYSQIVNDFQKGDIAEGYSVSREKKESFPLTVTSAQKNPTAFYLCASSLGGENPPLHFGNGTRLTVT.

CDR3 in amino acids: CASSQEDRVGQPQHF. The CDR3 DNA sequence: TGTGCCAGCAGCCAAGAGGACAGGGTTGGTCAGCCCCAGCATTTT. J is TRBJ1-5 and V is TRBV4-2, with 8 bases identical to TRBD1. Germline CDR1 and CDR2: LGHNA and YNFKEQ. With V trimmed by 0 bases and J by 6 bases, 4 bases remained unmatched. The CDR3 runs to 15 residues.

The chain combines TRBV19 with TRBJ2-5, with 7 bases aligning to TRBD1. J was trimmed by 3 bases and V by 3 bases; bases with no gene match: 4. Germline V CDR1 and CDR2: LNHDA, SQIVND (reference sequence). The CDR3 is 14 amino acids. CDR3 region: CASSIKDRKETQYF. The DNA of the CDR3 is TGTGCCAGTAGTATTAAGGACAGGAAAGAGACCCAGTACTTC.

V and J are TRBV18 and TRBJ2-1; TRBD2 agrees at 11 bases. Germline trimming cut 5 bases from V and 5 bases from J; bases unmatched to any gene: 5. Germline V gives CDR1 KGHSH, CDR2 LQKENI. This CDR3 comprises 15 residues. The CDR3 DNA reads TGTGCCAGCTCATCCTTAGCGGGAGGGGACAATGAGCAGTTCTTC. Amino acids: CASSSLAGGDNEQFF. Drawing the rest from reference TRBV18 and TRBJ2-1, the complete variable domain is NAGVMQNPRHLVRRRGQEARLRCSPMKGHSHVYWYRQLPEEGLKFMVYLQKENIIDESGMPKERFSAEFPKEGPSILRIQQVVRGDSAAYFCASSSLAGGDNEQFFGPGTRLTVL.

The chain combines TRBV6-1 with TRBJ1-2, with D possibly TRBD1 on 6 matching bases. The CDR3 covers 15 residues. V gave up 2 bases and J gave up 3 bases, with 13 bases separating them. Germline lookup yields CDR1 MNHNS and CDR2 SASEGT. DNA for the CDR3: TGTGCCAGCAGTGAATTTGGGGGGGCAGACTATGGCTACACCTTC. It specifies CASSEFGGADYGYTF.